Presented here are 3 T cell receptor beta chains from one specimen sequenced in a study of cytomegalovirus exposure and HLA in healthy donors. The primer mix had 60 Vbeta and 13 Jbeta primers. Some clones are missing from TCRdb's copy, which holds only in-frame ones; the method was immunoSEQ multiplex PCR. The sample holds around 35,000 clones. The source material was PBMCs. The receptors shown here come from a woman aged 40 to 55 in good health and CMV-seropositive.

The chain carries TRBV2 and TRBJ1-6; no clear D. Germline V gives CDR1 SNHLY, CDR2 FYNNEI. Trimming left V 4 bases short and J 12 bases short, with 13 bases between. The CDR3 has 13 residues. The CDR3 sequence is CASSARGLGPLHF. The CDR3 nucleotides read TGTGCCAGCAGTGCAAGAGGACTTGGACCCCTCCACTTT.

In DNA form, the CDR3 reads TGTGCCAGCAGCCCCAGCGGGAGCAACTACAATGAGCAGTTCTTC. Amino acids: CASSPSGSNYNEQFF. The V gene is TRBV9, the J gene TRBJ2-1; TRBD2 agrees at 8 bases. The CDR3 covers 15 residues. The V gene's germline CDR1 is SGDLS and CDR2 YYNGEE. With 4 bases clipped from V and 3 bases from J, the junction kept 6 bases outside the gene matches.

The chain employs TRBV5-1 and TRBJ2-1, with TRBD1 as a possible D gene (5 bases). With 4 bases removed from V and 5 bases from J, the gap between germline ends came to 16 bases. This CDR3 comprises 15 residues. Looked up from germline, CDR1 is SGHRS and CDR2 is YFSETQ. The CDR3 loop is CASSPGLLIDNEQFF. The CDR3, as DNA: TGCGCCAGCAGCCCAGGGTTATTGATAGACAATGAGCAGTTCTTC.